These 5 T cell receptor beta chains share one sample of origin, sequenced in a study of shared T cell receptors in the human thymus. Clones were read by immunoSEQ multiplex PCR, and TCRdb kept only the in-frame ones, dropping some. Among more than 550,000 clones listed, around 87% were seen once. These data were likewise used in another study, on human thymus T cells.

Input material: thymocytes. These receptors originate from a boy under two years old with a congenital heart defect.

The rearrangement uses TRBV30 and TRBJ1-3; D call uncertain. The germline V and J ends were trimmed by 6 bases and 0 bases, with 12 bases remaining between them. The CDR3 runs to 14 residues. Germline V lookup: CDR1 GTSNPN, CDR2 SVGIG (reference sequence). CDR3 DNA: TGTGCCTGTTCAAAGCCACGCTCTGGAAACACCATATATTTT. It codes for CACSKPRSGNTIYF.

This chain uses TRBV28 with TRBJ1-5; the D is unclear. The CDR3 runs 19 residues. The V end was cut by 6 bases, the J end by 0 bases, with 24 bases between. Germline loops: CDR1 MDHEN, CDR2 SYDVKM. CDR3 nucleotide sequence: TGTGCCAGCAGCACATCAGTGATGGGAGGGATCCATAGCAATCAGCCCCAGCATTTT. It is translated as CASSTSVMGGIHSNQPQHF.

V usage is TRBV12-5 and J usage is TRBJ1-1; TRBD1 is a possible D gene (5 bases). Trimming left V 0 bases short and J 4 bases short, with 21 bases between. The germline V gene has CDR1 LGHNT and CDR2 FRNRAP. The length of the CDR3 is 18 residues. DNA for the CDR3: TGTGCTAGTGGTTTGGTACCCCCGCCCTGGACAAAGGCCACTGAAGCTTTCTTT. It codes for CASGLVPPPWTKATEAFF.

The CDR3: CASSSPLDETAGLNTEAFF. The CDR3 region has the DNA TGTGCCAGCAGCTCCCCCCTGGACGAGACAGCAGGCCTGAACACTGAAGCTTTCTTT. This chain joins TRBV11-2 and TRBJ1-1, with a tentative D call TRBD1 (5 bases). Germline V gene lookup returns CDR1 SGHAT and CDR2 FQNNGV. The CDR3 has 19 residues. Trimming left V 4 bases short and J 0 bases short, with 24 bases between.

J is TRBJ1-2 and V is TRBV6-5; possible D gene TRBD1, 5 bases. Trimming removed 5 bases from V and 6 bases from J, with 16 bases in between. Germline assignment: CDR1 MNHEY and CDR2 SVGAGI. The CDR3 spans 14 residues. Written as DNA, the CDR3 is TGTGCCAGCAGTCCGGATCACAGGTGGGATGGCTACACCTTC. Encoded protein: CASSPDHRWDGYTF.